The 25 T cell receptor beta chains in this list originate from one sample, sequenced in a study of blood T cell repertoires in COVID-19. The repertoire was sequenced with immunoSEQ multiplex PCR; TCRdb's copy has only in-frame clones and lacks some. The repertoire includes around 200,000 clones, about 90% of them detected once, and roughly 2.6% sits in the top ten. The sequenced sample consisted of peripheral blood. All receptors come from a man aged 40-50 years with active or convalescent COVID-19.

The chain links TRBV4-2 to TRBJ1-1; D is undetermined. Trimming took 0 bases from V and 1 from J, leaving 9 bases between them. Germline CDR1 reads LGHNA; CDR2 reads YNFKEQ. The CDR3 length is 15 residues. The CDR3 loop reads CASSQEEGTNTEAFF. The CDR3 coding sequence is TGTGCCAGCAGCCAAGAAGAGGGAACGAACACTGAAGCTTTCTTT.

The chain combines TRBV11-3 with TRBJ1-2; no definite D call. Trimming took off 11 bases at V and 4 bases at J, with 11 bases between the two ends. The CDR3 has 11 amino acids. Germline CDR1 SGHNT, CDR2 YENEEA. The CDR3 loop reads CALISRYGYTF. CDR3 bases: TGTGCCCTCATCTCGCGCTATGGCTACACCTTC. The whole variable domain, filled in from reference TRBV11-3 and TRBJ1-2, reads EAGVVQSPRYKIIEKKQPVAFWCNPISGHNTLYWYLQNLGQGPELLIRYENEEAVDDSQLPKDRFSAERLKGVDSTLKIQPAELGDSAVYLCALISRYGYTFGSGTRLTVV.

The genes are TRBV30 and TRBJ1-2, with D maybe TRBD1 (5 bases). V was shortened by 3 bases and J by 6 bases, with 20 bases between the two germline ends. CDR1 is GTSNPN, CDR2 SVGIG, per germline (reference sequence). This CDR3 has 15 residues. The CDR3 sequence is CAWSDRTGLLDGYTF. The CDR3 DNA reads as TGTGCCTGGAGCGACCGAACAGGTCTGCTCGATGGCTACACCTTC.

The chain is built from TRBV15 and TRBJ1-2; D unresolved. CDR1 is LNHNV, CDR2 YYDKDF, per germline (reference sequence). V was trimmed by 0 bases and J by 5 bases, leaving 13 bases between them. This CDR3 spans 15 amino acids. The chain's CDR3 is CATSRDRGPGYGYTF. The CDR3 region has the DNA TGTGCCACCAGCAGAGATCGAGGCCCGGGGTATGGCTACACCTTC.

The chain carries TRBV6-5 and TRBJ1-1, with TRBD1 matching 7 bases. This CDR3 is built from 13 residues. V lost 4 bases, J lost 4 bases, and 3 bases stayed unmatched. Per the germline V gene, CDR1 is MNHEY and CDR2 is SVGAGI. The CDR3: CASSSNRGTEAFF. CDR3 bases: TGTGCCAGCAGTTCCAACAGGGGCACTGAAGCTTTCTTT.

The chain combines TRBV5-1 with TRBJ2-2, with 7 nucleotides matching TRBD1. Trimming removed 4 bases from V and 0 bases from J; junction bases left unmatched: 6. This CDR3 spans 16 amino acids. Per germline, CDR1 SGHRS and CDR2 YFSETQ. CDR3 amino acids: CASSPRQGSNTGELFF. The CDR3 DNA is TGCGCCAGCAGCCCCAGACAGGGATCGAACACCGGGGAGCTGTTTTTT.

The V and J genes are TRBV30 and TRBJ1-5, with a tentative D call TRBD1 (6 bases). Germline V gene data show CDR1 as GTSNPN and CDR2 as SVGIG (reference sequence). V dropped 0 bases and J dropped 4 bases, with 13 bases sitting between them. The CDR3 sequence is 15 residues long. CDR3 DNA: TGTGCCTGGAGTGTAGGGGGGGGCTTTAATCAGCCCCAGCATTTT. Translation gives CAWSVGGGFNQPQHF. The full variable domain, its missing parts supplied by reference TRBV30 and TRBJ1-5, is SQTIHQWPATLVQPVGSPLSLECTVEGTSNPNLYWYRQAAGRGLQLLFYSVGIGQISSEVPQNLSASRPQDRQFILSSKKLLLSDSGFYLCAWSVGGGFNQPQHFGDGTRLSIL.

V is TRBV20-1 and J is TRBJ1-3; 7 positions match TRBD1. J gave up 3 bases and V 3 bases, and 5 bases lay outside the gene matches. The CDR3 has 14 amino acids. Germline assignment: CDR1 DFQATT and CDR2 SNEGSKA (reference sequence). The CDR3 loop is CSASDRAHGNTIYF. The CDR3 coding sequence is TGCAGTGCTAGTGACAGGGCACATGGAAACACCATATATTTT.

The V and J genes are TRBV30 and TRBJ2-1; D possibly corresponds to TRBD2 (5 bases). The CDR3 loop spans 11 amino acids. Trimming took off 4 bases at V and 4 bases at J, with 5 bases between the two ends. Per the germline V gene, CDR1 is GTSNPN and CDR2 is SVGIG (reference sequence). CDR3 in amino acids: CAWTGYNEQFF. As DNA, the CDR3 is TGTGCCTGGACGGGATACAATGAGCAGTTCTTC.

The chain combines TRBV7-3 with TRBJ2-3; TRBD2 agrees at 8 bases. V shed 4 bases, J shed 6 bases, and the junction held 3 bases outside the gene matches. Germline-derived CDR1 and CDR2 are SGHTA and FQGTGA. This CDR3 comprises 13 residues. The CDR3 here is CASSSRTSDTQYF. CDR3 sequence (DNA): TGTGCCAGCAGCTCCCGGACTAGCGATACGCAGTATTTT. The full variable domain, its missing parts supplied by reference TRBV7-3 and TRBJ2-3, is GAGVSQTPSNKVTEKGKYVELRCDPISGHTALYWYRQSLGQGPEFLIYFQGTGAADDSGLPNDRFFAVRPEGSVSTLKIQRTERGDSAVYLCASSSRTSDTQYFGPGTRLTVL.

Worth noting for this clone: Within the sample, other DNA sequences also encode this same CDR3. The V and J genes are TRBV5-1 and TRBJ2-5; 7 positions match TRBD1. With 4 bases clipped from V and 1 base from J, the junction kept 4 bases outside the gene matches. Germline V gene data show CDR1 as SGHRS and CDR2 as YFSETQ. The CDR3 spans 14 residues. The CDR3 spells CASSPGQAQETQYF. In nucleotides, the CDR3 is TGCGCCAGCAGCCCTGGACAGGCCCAAGAGACCCAGTACTTC.

CDR3 residues: CASSQVTGPGELFF. The DNA for the CDR3 is TGCGCCAGCAGCCAAGTAACAGGACCCGGGGAGCTGTTTTTT. The chain couples TRBV4-3 to TRBJ2-2; D is perhaps TRBD1 (5 bases). V lost 1 base and J lost 6, with 9 bases in between. The CDR3 extends over 14 amino acids. The germline gives CDR1 LGHNA, CDR2 YSLEER.

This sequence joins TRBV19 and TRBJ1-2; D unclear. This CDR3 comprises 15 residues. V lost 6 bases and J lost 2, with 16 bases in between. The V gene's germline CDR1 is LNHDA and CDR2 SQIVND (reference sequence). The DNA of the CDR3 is TGTGCCAGTAGGGCCGACACCCTGGTGAACTATGGCTACACCTTC. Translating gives CASRADTLVNYGYTF.

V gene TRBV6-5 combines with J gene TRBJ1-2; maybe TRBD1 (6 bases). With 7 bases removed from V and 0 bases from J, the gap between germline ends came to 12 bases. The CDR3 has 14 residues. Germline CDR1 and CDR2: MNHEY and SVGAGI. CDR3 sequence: CASTPGTTNYGYTF. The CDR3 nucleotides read TGTGCCAGCACTCCCGGGACAACTAACTATGGCTACACCTTC.

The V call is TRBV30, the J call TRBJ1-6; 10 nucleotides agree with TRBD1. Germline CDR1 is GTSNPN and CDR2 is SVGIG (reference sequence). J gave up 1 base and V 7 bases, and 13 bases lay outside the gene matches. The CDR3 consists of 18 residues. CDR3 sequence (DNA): TGTGCCTCATCGAGAAGCCCGGGACAGGGGTCCTATAATTCACCCCTCCACTTT. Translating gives CASSRSPGQGSYNSPLHF.

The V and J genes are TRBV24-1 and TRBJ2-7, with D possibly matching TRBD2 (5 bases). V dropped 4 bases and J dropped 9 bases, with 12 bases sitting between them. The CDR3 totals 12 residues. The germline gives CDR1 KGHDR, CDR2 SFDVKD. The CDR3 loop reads CATSDEGLRQYF. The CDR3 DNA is TGTGCCACCAGTGACGAGGGTCTTAGGCAGTACTTC.

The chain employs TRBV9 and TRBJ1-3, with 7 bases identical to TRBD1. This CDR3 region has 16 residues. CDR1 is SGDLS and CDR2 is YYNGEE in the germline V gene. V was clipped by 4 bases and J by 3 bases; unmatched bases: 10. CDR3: CASSPQDRVGGNTIYF. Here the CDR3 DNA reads TGTGCCAGCAGCCCTCAAGACAGGGTGGGTGGAAACACCATATATTTT. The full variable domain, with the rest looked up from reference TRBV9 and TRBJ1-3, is DSGVTQTPKHLITATGQRVTLRCSPRSGDLSVYWYQQSLDQGLQFLIQYYNGEERAKGNILERFSAQQFPDLHSELNLSSLELGDSALYFCASSPQDRVGGNTIYFGEGSWLTVV.

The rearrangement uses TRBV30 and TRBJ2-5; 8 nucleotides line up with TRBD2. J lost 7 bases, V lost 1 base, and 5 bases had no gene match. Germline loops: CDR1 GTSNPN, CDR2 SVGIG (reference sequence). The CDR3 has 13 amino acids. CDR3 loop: CAWSAGLERTQYF. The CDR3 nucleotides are TGTGCCTGGAGTGCGGGACTAGAAAGGACCCAGTACTTC.

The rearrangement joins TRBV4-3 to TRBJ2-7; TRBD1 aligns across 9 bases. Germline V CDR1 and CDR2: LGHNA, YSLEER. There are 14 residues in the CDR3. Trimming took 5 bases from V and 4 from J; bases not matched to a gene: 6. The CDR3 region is CASSMDRGLYEQYF. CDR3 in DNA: TGCGCCAGCAGCATGGACAGGGGACTGTACGAGCAGTACTTC.

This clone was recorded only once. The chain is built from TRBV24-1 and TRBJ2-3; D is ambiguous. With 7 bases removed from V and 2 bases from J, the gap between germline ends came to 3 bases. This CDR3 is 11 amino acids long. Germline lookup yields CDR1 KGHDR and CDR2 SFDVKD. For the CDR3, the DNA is TGTGCCACCAGCCACACAGATACGCAGTATTTT. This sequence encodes CATSHTDTQYF.

Here the CDR3 DNA reads TGTGCCACCAGGGTAGGGACTAGCGGGCCTCTTGTACCCGAGCAGTACTTC. Encoded protein: CATRVGTSGPLVPEQYF. The genes are TRBV10-3 and TRBJ2-7, with TRBD2 matching over 12 bases. This CDR3 comprises 17 residues. Germline V gene sequence: CDR1 ENHRY, CDR2 SYGVKD. The V gene end was trimmed by 10 bases and the J gene end by 6 bases; junction bases not matched to a gene: 19.

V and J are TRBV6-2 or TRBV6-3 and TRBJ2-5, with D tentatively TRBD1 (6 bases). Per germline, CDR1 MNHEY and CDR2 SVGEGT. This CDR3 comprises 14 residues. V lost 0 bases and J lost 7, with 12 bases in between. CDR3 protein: CASSYSRGFGTQYF. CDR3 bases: TGTGCCAGCAGTTACTCGAGGGGGTTCGGGACCCAGTACTTC.

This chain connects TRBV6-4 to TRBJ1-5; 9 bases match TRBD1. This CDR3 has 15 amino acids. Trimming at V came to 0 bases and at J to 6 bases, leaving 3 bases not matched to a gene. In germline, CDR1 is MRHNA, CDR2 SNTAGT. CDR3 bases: TGTGCCAGCAGTGACTCGATGGGACAGGGTCAGCCCCAGCATTTT. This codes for CASSDSMGQGQPQHF.

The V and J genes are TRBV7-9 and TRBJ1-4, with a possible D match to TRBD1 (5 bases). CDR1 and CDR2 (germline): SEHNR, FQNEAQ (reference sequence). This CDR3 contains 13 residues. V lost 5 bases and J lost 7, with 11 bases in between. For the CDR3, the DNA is TGTGCCAGCAGCCCGCAGGGTGGTGAAAAACTGTTTTTT. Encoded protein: CASSPQGGEKLFF.

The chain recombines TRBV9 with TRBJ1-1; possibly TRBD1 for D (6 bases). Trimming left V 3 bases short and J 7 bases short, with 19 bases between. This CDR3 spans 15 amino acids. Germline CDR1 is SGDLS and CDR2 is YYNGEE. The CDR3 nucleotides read TGTGCCAGCAGCGCCCATTCGGGGGGCAGCCTTGAAGCTTTCTTT. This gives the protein CASSAHSGGSLEAFF.